These 12 T cell receptor beta chains came from one sample sequenced in a study of cytomegalovirus exposure and HLA in healthy donors. A multiplex PCR was run with 60 Vbeta primers and 13 Jbeta primers. Profiling relied on immunoSEQ multiplex PCR, and the TCRdb table lists in-frame clones only, not all of them. The table includes about 94,000 clones, 77% detected once. The specimen was PBMCs. These receptor sequences come from a man between 25 and 39 years old in good health and CMV-seronegative.

This chain connects TRBV18 to TRBJ2-5; a possible D gene is TRBD1 (6 bases). The closer fit of TRBJ2-7 to the DNA end suggests the J call may be wrong. The CDR3 runs to 15 residues. Germline V gene data show CDR1 as KGHSH and CDR2 as LQKENI. The CDR3 DNA sequence: TGTGCCAGCTCACCACGGCAGGGGTTAGTCTACGAGCAGTACTTC. Amino acids: CASSPRQGLVYEQYF.

The rearrangement joins TRBV6-5 to TRBJ2-7; 9 nucleotides match TRBD1. Germline V CDR1 and CDR2: MNHEY, SVGAGI. Trimming removed 5 bases from V and 9 bases from J; junction bases left unmatched: 14. The CDR3 runs to 15 residues. The CDR3 coding sequence is TGTGCCAGCAGTAACCGGGACAGGGTGAAGGTGGTGCAGTACTTC. As protein: CASSNRDRVKVVQYF.

The V gene is TRBV28, the J gene TRBJ2-1; TRBD2 matches 13 bases. Looked up from germline, CDR1 is MDHEN and CDR2 is SYDVKM. With V trimmed by 6 bases and J by 6 bases, 5 bases remained unmatched. The CDR3 is made up of 15 amino acids. The CDR3 here is CASSYTSGRANEQFF. For the CDR3, the DNA is TGTGCCAGCAGCTATACTAGCGGGAGGGCCAATGAGCAGTTCTTC.

This clone was observed a few times. The V gene is TRBV15, the J gene TRBJ2-7; the match to TRBD1 covers 8 bases. This CDR3 is 14 amino acids long. V trimming: 1 base; J trimming: 5 bases; junction bases outside the gene matches: 4. Per germline, CDR1 LNHNV and CDR2 YYDKDF (reference sequence). CDR3 nucleotides: TGTGCCACCAGCAGAGTCAGGGGGCGGGACGAGCAGTACTTC. It yields the protein CATSRVRGRDEQYF.

The chain combines TRBV2 with TRBJ1-6; D gene unclear. Germline V gene sequence: CDR1 SNHLY, CDR2 FYNNEI. This CDR3 is 16 amino acids long. Trimming pared 6 bases from V and 5 bases from J, leaving 17 bases between. The CDR3 reads CASRGIGLLNNSPLHF. Here the CDR3 DNA reads TGTGCCAGCAGAGGTATTGGGCTTTTGAATAATTCACCCCTCCACTTT.

This chain connects TRBV9 to TRBJ1-3; perhaps TRBD1 as D (5 bases). The germline CDR1 and CDR2 sequences are SGDLS and YYNGEE. The CDR3 has 18 amino acids. The V end lost 0 bases, the J end lost 0 bases, and 16 bases lay between the germline ends. In nucleotides, the CDR3 is TGTGCCAGCAGCGTAGCTTCTTGGGGCAGCTACTCTGGAAACACCATATATTTT. It specifies CASSVASWGSYSGNTIYF.

This clone was observed a single time. The V gene is TRBV28, the J gene TRBJ2-7; D ambiguous. CDR3 length equals 14 residues. The V and J ends lost 3 bases and 2 bases respectively, with 11 bases between them. Per germline, CDR1 MDHEN and CDR2 SYDVKM. The DNA for the CDR3 is TGTGCCAGCAGTTTGAGCGACGGAACCTACGAGCAGTACTTC. Protein product: CASSLSDGTYEQYF. The full variable domain, rest sourced from reference TRBV28 and TRBJ2-7, is DVKVTQSSRYLVKRTGEKVFLECVQDMDHENMFWYRQDPGLGLRLIYFSYDVKMKEKGDIPEGYSVSREKKERFSLILESASTNQTSMYLCASSLSDGTYEQYFGPGTRLTVT.

This clone was detected a few times. This chain connects TRBV6-5 to TRBJ2-5; 9 bases line up with TRBD2. The ends lost 2 bases at V and 3 bases at J; junction bases unmatched: 7. CDR1 is MNHEY, CDR2 SVGAGI, per germline. The CDR3 runs 16 residues. CDR3 in amino acids: CASSYGLAGLKETQYF. The CDR3 DNA sequence: TGTGCCAGCAGTTACGGTCTAGCGGGATTGAAAGAGACCCAGTACTTC.

The chain uses TRBV5-4 and TRBJ2-3; a weak D match, TRBD2 (7 bases). CDR3 length equals 15 residues. Germline V gene lookup returns CDR1 SGHNT and CDR2 YYREEE (reference sequence). The ends were cut back, 10 bases at V and 2 bases at J, with 20 bases in the middle. CDR3 DNA sequence: TGTGCCTCCAAGCGGGACACCTGGTCCACAGATACGCAGTATTTT. This codes for CASKRDTWSTDTQYF.

This chain joins TRBV28 and TRBJ1-1; D gene unclear. Germline assignment: CDR1 MDHEN and CDR2 SYDVKM. V lost 6 bases and J lost 1, with 9 bases in between. The CDR3 spans 13 residues. CDR3 in amino acids: CASREQGNTEAFF. CDR3 DNA: TGTGCCAGCAGGGAGCAAGGGAACACTGAAGCTTTCTTT.

V and J are TRBV29-1 and TRBJ2-5, with TRBD2 matching over 10 bases. CDR3 size: 12 residues. Germline CDR1 and CDR2: SQVTM and ANQGSEA. The V gene end was trimmed by 6 bases and the J gene end by 5 bases; junction bases not matched to a gene: 3. The CDR3 region is CSVGTSVETQYF. The DNA for the CDR3 is TGCAGCGTCGGGACTAGCGTGGAGACCCAGTACTTC.

The chain is built from TRBV19 and TRBJ2-5, with TRBD2 matching over 13 bases. J lost 0 bases, V lost 5 bases, and 6 bases had no gene match. From germline, CDR1 is LNHDA and CDR2 SQIVND (reference sequence). The CDR3 has 17 amino acids. CDR3 loop: CASSPQLAGGYQETQYF. The DNA for the CDR3 is TGTGCCAGTAGTCCCCAACTAGCGGGGGGGTACCAAGAGACCCAGTACTTC.